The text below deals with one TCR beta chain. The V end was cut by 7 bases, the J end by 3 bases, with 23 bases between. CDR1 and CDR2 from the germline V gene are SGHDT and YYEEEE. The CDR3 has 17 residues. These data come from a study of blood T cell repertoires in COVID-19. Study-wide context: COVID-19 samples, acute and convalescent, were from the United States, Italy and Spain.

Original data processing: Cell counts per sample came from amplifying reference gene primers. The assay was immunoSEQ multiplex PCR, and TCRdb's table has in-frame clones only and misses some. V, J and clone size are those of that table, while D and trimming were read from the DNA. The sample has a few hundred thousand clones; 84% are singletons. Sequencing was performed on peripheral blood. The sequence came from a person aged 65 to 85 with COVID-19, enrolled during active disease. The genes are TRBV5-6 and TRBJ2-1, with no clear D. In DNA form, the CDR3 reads TGTGCCAGCTACTACGCTCCGGGTGGAGTTAACTACAATGAGCAGTTCTTC. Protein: CASYYAPGGVNYNEQFF.